This T cell receptor beta chain was sequenced for a study of PD-L1 blockade in urothelial cancer. General study findings and limits: Pretreatment TCR clonality in blood under the median foretold superior survival.

Each patient's cancer was a locally advanced or metastatic urothelial carcinoma. Trimming cost V 2 bases and J 4 bases, with 6 bases left between them. Germline lookup yields CDR1 MGHDK and CDR2 SYGVNS. The CDR3 runs 13 residues. TCRdb keeps only in-frame clones here, not all; method: immunoSEQ multiplex PCR. Among about 88,000 clones listed, more than 90% were seen once. This clone was recorded a few times. Its antigen is unidentified. The sample consisted of PBMCs, taken around atezolizumab (anti-PD-L1) treatment. The chain recombines TRBV25-1 with TRBJ1-3; D is undetermined. The source of this sequence is a man aged 55 to 70 with urothelial cancer. CDR3 sequence reads: CASSERGGNTIYF. The CDR3 nucleotides read TGTGCCAGCAGTGAACGGGGAGGAAACACCATATATTTT.